The source of this T cell receptor beta chain is a study of T cells after posttransplantation cyclophosphamide. This clone was picked up a small number of times. Clones were sequenced by immunoSEQ multiplex PCR, and TCRdb holds only the in-frame ones, with some missing. This sample has tens of thousands of clones, with 93% found just once. CDR3 length equals 14 residues. The ends were cut back, 1 base at V and 6 bases at J, with 13 bases in the middle. The V gene's germline CDR1 is SGHRS and CDR2 YFSETQ. Input material: PBMCs. The clonotype was recovered from a woman younger than 45 in good health and a related stem cell transplant donor. The chain is built from TRBV5-1 and TRBJ1-2, with a weak D call TRBD1 (5 bases). The CDR3 protein is CASSLQGGSNGYTF. Here the CDR3 DNA reads TGCGCCAGCAGCTTGCAGGGAGGCTCGAATGGCTACACCTTC. The full variable domain, rest sourced from reference TRBV5-1 and TRBJ1-2, is KAGVTQTPRYLIKTRGQQVTLSCSPISGHRSVSWYQQTPGQGLQFLFEYFSETQRNKGNFPGRFSGRQFSNSRSEMNVSTLELGDSALYLCASSLQGGSNGYTFGSGTRLTVV.